A selection of T cell receptor beta chains follows, all from one sample in a study of blood T cell repertoires in COVID-19. TCRdb keeps only in-frame clones here, not all; method: immunoSEQ multiplex PCR. The top ten hold 7.5% to 9.5% of the sample, which has 150,000 to 200,000 clones, approximately 85% seen once. The sequencing sample was made of peripheral blood. These receptor sequences come from a woman aged 60-75 years with acute or convalescent COVID-19. CDR3s include the opening cysteine and the closing phenylalanine or tryptophan. D genes are given only for firm matches. Some rows have no size entry. The others give once, few or many, or a class for an expanded clone.

d_call | clone_size | j_call | v_call | cdr3_aa | cdr3_nt
TRBD1 | - | TRBJ1-2 | TRBV4-1 | CASSQANRGNIYGYTF | TGCGCCAGCAGCCAAGCAAACAGGGGAAACATCTATGGCTACACCTTC
- | - | TRBJ1-4 | TRBV11-3 | CASSLLQGREKLFF | TGTGCCAGCAGCTTACTCCAGGGGCGGGAAAAACTGTTTTTT
- | - | TRBJ2-2 | TRBV6-6 | CASSPSGPKVGELFF | TGTGCCAGCAGTCCGAGCGGGCCCAAGGTCGGGGAGCTGTTTTTT
- | - | TRBJ2-3 | TRBV30 | CAWSVGRRDTQYF | TGTGCCTGGAGTGTGGGGCGCAGAGATACGCAGTATTTT
- | - | TRBJ2-1 | TRBV18 | CASSPSRSSYNEQFF | TGTGCCAGCTCACCGTCTCGGAGCTCCTACAATGAGCAGTTCTTC
- | - | TRBJ2-2 | TRBV25-1 | CASSGAGNTGELFF | TGTGCCAGCAGTGGGGCGGGGAACACCGGGGAGCTGTTTTTT
TRBD1 | - | TRBJ1-2 | TRBV2 | CASSKVRPGQGLYGYTF | TGTGCCAGTTCCAAGGTCCGACCGGGACAGGGACTCTATGGCTACACCTTC
TRBD1 | once | TRBJ1-1 | TRBV6-5 | CASSSREGAHTEAFF | TGTGCCAGCAGTTCGCGGGAGGGGGCGCACACTGAAGCTTTCTTT
- | - | TRBJ1-3 | TRBV6-5 | CASSYAIGSGNTIYF | TGTGCCAGCAGTTACGCGATCGGGTCTGGAAACACCATATATTTT
TRBD2 | - | TRBJ2-5 | TRBV6-5 | CASTVSGSWDETQYF | TGTGCCAGCACGGTTAGCGGGAGTTGGGATGAGACCCAGTACTTC
- | - | TRBJ1-1 | TRBV27 | CASSFALRVAEAFF | TGTGCCAGCAGTTTCGCCCTCAGGGTTGCTGAAGCTTTCTTT
TRBD1 | - | TRBJ1-2 | TRBV12-5 | CASGPGQGESDGYTF | TGTGCTAGTGGACCGGGACAGGGGGAGAGCGATGGCTACACCTTC
- | - | TRBJ1-1 | TRBV5-1 | CASSLVSFDMNTEAFF | TGCGCCAGCAGCTTGGTCTCATTCGACATGAACACTGAAGCTTTCTTT
- | - | TRBJ2-1 | TRBV5-4 | CASSSFGQSSYNEQFF | TGTGCCAGCAGCTCCTTCGGTCAAAGCTCCTACAATGAGCAGTTCTTC
- | once | TRBJ1-2 | TRBV3-1/TRBV3-2 | CASSLGVERYGYTF | TGTGCCAGCAGCCTCGGAGTGGAGCGCTATGGCTACACCTTC
- | - | TRBJ2-1 | TRBV5-1 | CASSREGSNSYNEQFF | TGCGCCAGCAGCCGCGAGGGCAGCAACTCCTACAATGAGCAGTTCTTC
TRBD1 | many | TRBJ1-6 | TRBV7-8 | CASRQGGRSPLHF | TGTGCCAGCAGACAGGGGGGAAGGTCACCCCTCCACTTT
- | - | TRBJ2-1 | TRBV15 | CATSRVVGGGYNEQFF | TGTGCCACCAGCAGAGTGGTGGGAGGGGGCTACAATGAGCAGTTCTTC
TRBD1 | - | TRBJ1-2 | TRBV4-1 | CASSQEGPRTGRYGYTF | TGCGCCAGCAGCCAAGAGGGGCCTCGGACAGGTAGATATGGCTACACCTTC
- | - | TRBJ1-5 | TRBV4-2 | CASSQDRGIRQPQHF | TGTGCCAGCAGCCAAGATAGAGGTATCCGGCAGCCCCAGCATTTT
TRBD1 | - | TRBJ1-2 | TRBV29-1 | CSVRHPSSGQGLIHYGYTF | TGCAGCGTGAGACATCCCTCTAGCGGACAGGGCCTGATCCACTATGGCTACACCTTC
TRBD2 | - | TRBJ2-5 | TRBV6-5 | CATYLAGTQYF | TGTGCCACCTACTTAGCGGGGACCCAGTACTTC
- | - | TRBJ1-1 | TRBV6-6 | CASTGGGWTEAFF | TGTGCCAGCACTGGGGGAGGATGGACTGAAGCTTTCTTT
- | few | TRBJ1-6 | TRBV19 | CASTSNVNSPLHF | TGTGCCAGTACCTCTAACGTTAATTCACCCCTCCACTTT
- | - | TRBJ2-3 | TRBV10-3 | CAISVAASTDTQYF | TGTGCCATCAGTGTAGCGGCAAGCACAGATACGCAGTATTTT
- | many | TRBJ2-1 | TRBV19 | CASSPSRSSYNEQFF | TGTGCCAGTAGTCCTTCGCGGAGCTCCTACAATGAGCAGTTCTTC
TRBD1 | few | TRBJ2-2 | TRBV30 | CAWRGQVSRSSNTGELFF | TGTGCCTGGAGGGGACAGGTTAGCCGCTCTTCGAACACCGGGGAGCTGTTTTTT
- | - | TRBJ1-2 | TRBV4-2 | CASSPMVSTQPYGYTF | TGTGCCAGCAGCCCGATGGTATCGACACAACCCTATGGCTACACCTTC
TRBD1 | - | TRBJ1-1 | TRBV5-1 | CASSVGQGANTEAFF | TGCGCCAGCAGCGTCGGACAGGGGGCGAACACTGAAGCTTTCTTT
TRBD2 | - | TRBJ2-1 | TRBV7-9 | CASSSGLAGVNEQFF | TGTGCCAGCAGCTCGGGACTAGCGGGAGTGAATGAGCAGTTCTTC
- | - | TRBJ2-1 | TRBV10-2 | CASRPLGENEQFF | TGCGCCAGCCGCCCTCTAGGAGAGAATGAGCAGTTCTTC
- | - | TRBJ1-5 | TRBV2 | CASSEGTVNQPQHF | TGTGCCAGCAGTGAAGGTACAGTCAATCAGCCCCAGCATTTT
TRBD1 | - | TRBJ2-7 | TRBV9 | CASSVDRGDPPYEQYF | TGTGCCAGCAGCGTGGACAGGGGGGATCCCCCGTACGAGCAGTACTTC
- | - | TRBJ1-5 | TRBV5-8 | CASSFGGLARQPQHF | TGTGCCAGCAGCTTCGGGGGGTTAGCACGTCAGCCCCAGCATTTT
- | - | TRBJ2-6 | TRBV6-5 | CASSSDRSGANVLTF | TGTGCCAGCAGTAGTGACAGGTCTGGGGCCAACGTCCTGACTTTC
- | - | TRBJ1-3 | TRBV2 | CASAPEGGGNTIYF | TGTGCAAGCGCCCCCGAAGGGGGTGGAAACACCATATATTTT
TRBD2 | - | TRBJ2-7 | TRBV24-1 | CATQGLADYEQYF | TGTGCCACCCAGGGTCTAGCGGACTACGAGCAGTACTTC
- | few | TRBJ1-1 | TRBV5-1 | CASSPRLGPNTEAFF | TGCGCCAGCAGCCCGCGGCTGGGGCCCAACACTGAAGCTTTCTTT
TRBD1 | once | TRBJ2-5 | TRBV28 | CASSIGQGATQYF | TGTGCCAGCAGTATAGGACAGGGGGCGACCCAGTACTTC
- | - | TRBJ2-1 | TRBV15 | CATSREPTSSYNEQFF | TGTGCCACCAGCAGAGAGCCCACTAGCTCCTACAATGAGCAGTTCTTC
- | - | TRBJ1-5 | TRBV7-8 | CASSLDNRAGQPQHF | TGTGCCAGCAGCTTAGACAACAGGGCCGGTCAGCCCCAGCATTTT
- | few | TRBJ1-5 | TRBV6-1 | CASSESRNSNQPQHF | TGTGCCAGCAGTGAATCTAGGAATAGCAATCAGCCCCAGCATTTT
- | few | TRBJ1-1 | TRBV6-6 | CASSYLPGSEAFF | TGTGCCAGCAGTTACCTTCCGGGGTCGGAAGCTTTCTTT
TRBD2 | - | TRBJ2-5 | TRBV7-6 | CASSFGGYQRETQYF | TGTGCCAGCAGCTTCGGGGGGTACCAACGAGAGACCCAGTACTTC
- | few | TRBJ2-7 | TRBV28 | CASSRRGILGFYEQYF | TGTGCCAGCAGTCGCCGGGGGATACTAGGTTTCTACGAGCAGTACTTC
TRBD1 | - | TRBJ1-1 | TRBV10-3 | CAISVTGRAFF | TGTGCCATCAGTGTGACAGGGAGGGCTTTCTTT
TRBD1 | - | TRBJ1-1 | TRBV5-4 | CASSLAQGSEAFF | TGTGCCAGCAGCTTGGCACAGGGGAGTGAAGCTTTCTTT
- | - | TRBJ2-3 | TRBV6-5 | CASRHQGDTQYF | TGTGCCAGCAGACACCAGGGTGATACGCAGTATTTT
TRBD2 | - | TRBJ2-2 | TRBV7-3 | CASSLTLGSGRTGELFF | TGTGCCAGCAGCTTAACGTTGGGTAGCGGGAGAACCGGGGAGCTGTTTTTT
TRBD1 | - | TRBJ1-6 | TRBV27 | CASSWDRGSPLHF | TGTGCCAGCAGTTGGGACAGGGGTTCACCCCTCCACTTT
- | - | TRBJ2-1 | TRBV5-1 | CASSYTGNEQFF | TGCGCCAGCAGTTATACAGGGAACGAGCAGTTCTTC
- | - | TRBJ1-2 | TRBV12-3/TRBV12-4 | CASSLGGGLGYTF | TGTGCCAGCAGTTTGGGGGGTGGCCTGGGCTACACCTTC
- | - | TRBJ2-3 | TRBV6-2/TRBV6-3 | CASSKGVRGGTDTQYF | TGTGCCAGCAGTAAAGGCGTGCGGGGAGGCACAGATACGCAGTATTTT
- | - | TRBJ2-2 | TRBV3-1/TRBV3-2 | CASSDSNHLNTGELFF | TGTGCCAGCAGCGACAGCAACCATCTGAACACCGGGGAGCTGTTTTTT
TRBD1 | - | TRBJ1-6 | TRBV28 | CASRGQGRNSPLHF | TGTGCCAGCAGGGGACAGGGGAGAAATTCACCCCTCCACTTT
- | once | TRBJ2-2 | TRBV9 | CASSELEGKITGELFF | TGTGCCAGCAGCGAGCTGGAGGGGAAGATCACCGGGGAGCTGTTTTTT
- | - | TRBJ2-3 | TRBV19 | CASRPHDSRDSQYF | TGTGCCAGTAGGCCTCACGACAGCAGGGATTCGCAGTATTTT